This T cell receptor beta chain was obtained from a study of blood T cells in healthy people across ages. Worth noting for this clonotype: Its matching antigen is unknown.

With a J-beta primer mix and a sample-barcoded 5' primer, a second PCR ran about 7 to 12 cycles. TCRdb reprocessed the 5' RACE reads via MiXCR and lists one record per CDR3 protein. Among around 1,500,000 distinct CDR3 sequences, roughly 27% were seen once, and the ten largest hold 7.7%. Study-wide findings and caveats: Roughly linearly, TCR beta diversity per million T cells fell as age increased. Among long-lived donors, naive CD4+ cells were more numerous and diversity higher than in aged donors. There was a strong correlation between TCR beta diversity and naive T cell percentage.

The CDR3 has 14 residues. V dropped 5 bases and J dropped 2 bases, with 10 bases sitting between them. Per germline, CDR1 SGHAT and CDR2 FQNNGV. The chain recombines TRBV11-2 with TRBJ2-1; D not resolved. The clonotype comes from a woman in her 30s in good health. Source material: blood. The CDR3 region has the DNA TGTGCCAGCAGCCGTATGGCGGCCTACAATGAGCAGTTCTTC. Its protein is CASSRMAAYNEQFF.